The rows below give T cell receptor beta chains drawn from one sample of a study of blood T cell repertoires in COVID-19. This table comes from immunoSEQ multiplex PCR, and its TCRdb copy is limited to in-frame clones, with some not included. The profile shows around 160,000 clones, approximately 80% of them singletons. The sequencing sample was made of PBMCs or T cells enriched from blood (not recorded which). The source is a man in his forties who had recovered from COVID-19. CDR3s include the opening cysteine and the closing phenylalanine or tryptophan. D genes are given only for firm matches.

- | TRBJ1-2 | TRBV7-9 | TGTGCCAGCAGCTCTTTGGACAGCGGAAATGGCTACACCTTC | CASSSLDSGNGYTF
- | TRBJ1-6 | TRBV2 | TGTGCCAGCAGGGCGGTCGGAAGTAATTCACCCCTCCACTTT | CASRAVGSNSPLHF
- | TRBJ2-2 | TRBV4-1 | TGCGCCAGCAGCCAAGGTGGAGGAGTTGGGGAGCTGTTTTTT | CASSQGGGVGELFF
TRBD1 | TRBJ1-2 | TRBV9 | TGTGCCAGCAGCGTAGGCAGGGGGCAGGACTATGGCTACACCTTC | CASSVGRGQDYGYTF
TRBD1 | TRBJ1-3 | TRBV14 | TGTGCCAGCAGCCCCCGGACAGGGGGCTCTGGAAACACCATATATTTT | CASSPRTGGSGNTIYF
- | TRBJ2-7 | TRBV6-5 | TGTGCCAGCAGTAGAGGGATCCCCTTTAGGGAGCAGTACTTC | CASSRGIPFREQYF
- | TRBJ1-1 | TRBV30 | TGTGCCTGGAGTCCGCGAATAGAAGCTTTCTTT | CAWSPRIEAFF
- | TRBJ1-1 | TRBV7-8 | TGTGCCAGCAGCTTACAGGGTGTGACTGAAGCTTTCTTT | CASSLQGVTEAFF
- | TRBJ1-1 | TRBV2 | TGTGCCAGCAGTGAAGTAGCGATGGGAGGGAATGAAGCTTTCTTT | CASSEVAMGGNEAFF
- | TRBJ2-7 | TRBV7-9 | TGTGCCAGCAGCTTAGGGGGACAATTCTACGAGCAGTACTTC | CASSLGGQFYEQYF
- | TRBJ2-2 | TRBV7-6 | TGTGCCAGCAGCTACCGCGGGTCCGGGGAGCTGTTTTTT | CASSYRGSGELFF